The clone carrying this T cell receptor beta chain has more than one count but fewer than ten. Germline-derived CDR1 and CDR2 are LGHDT and YNNKEL (reference sequence). The CDR3 contains 15 residues. V shed 5 bases, J shed 5 bases, and the junction held 2 bases outside the gene matches. In the source study's methods: Researchers report that nucleated cell counts were estimated from reference gene primer amplification. The data were produced by immunoSEQ multiplex PCR, yet TCRdb's version contains in-frame clones alone and is incomplete. The V and J calls and the clone size are those of that table, but D and trimming were determined from the DNA. The sample shows fewer than 150,000 clones, 70% to 85% of them seen only once. This entry comes from a study of blood T cell repertoires in COVID-19. In the study overall: COVID-19 samples from acute and convalescent phases originated in the United States, Italy and Spain. T cells, B-cell-depleted T cells, or PBMCs supplied cDNA or gDNA.

The chain combines TRBV3-1 (or the pseudogene TRBV3-2) with TRBJ2-1, with 14 bases identical to TRBD2. This clonotype was obtained from a woman in her fifties or sixties with acute or convalescent COVID-19. Specimen: peripheral blood. The CDR3: CASSWTSGGNNEQFF. Here the CDR3 DNA reads TGTGCCAGCAGCTGGACTAGCGGGGGGAACAATGAGCAGTTCTTC.